The rows below give T cell receptor beta chains drawn from one sample of a study of T cell repertoires in cytomegalovirus infection. TCRdb used MiXCR to reprocess the reads, holding one entry per CDR3 protein. The sample comprises roughly 350,000 distinct CDR3 sequences, approximately 35% of which are singletons, and approximately 12% rests with the top ten. These receptors lack a known antigen. Sequencing used cultured PBMCs, obtained from culture after CMV antigen stimulation. Receptor source: a human donor in good health (CMV status not recorded). Some clones in this sample may be carry-over from other donors' samples. The CDR3 runs from the conserved cysteine through the conserved F or W. Fields, in order: V gene, clone size, D gene, J gene, CDR3 protein, CDR3 DNA. The D gene is left open where the match is weak. Only part of the rows carry a size: once, few, many, or a class if the clone is expanded.

>TRBV30|.|.|TRBJ2-2
CAWSDRGYRELFF
TGTGCCTGGAGCGATAGGGGGTATCGGGAGCTGTTTTTT
>TRBV7-2|many|.|TRBJ2-2
CASSSKSGRRTGELFF
TGTGCCAGCAGCTCTAAGTCGGGACGGAGGACCGGGGAGCTGTTTTTT
>TRBV4-3|.|.|TRBJ2-7
CASSQGEYSVPDYEQYF
TGCGCCAGCAGCCAAGGGGAGTACAGCGTTCCTGATTACGAGCAGTACTTC
>TRBV7-1|.|.|TRBJ2-5
CASSRKRFGETQYF
TGCGCCAGCAGCCGAAAGAGATTCGGAGAGACCCAGTACTTC
>TRBV20-1|.|.|TRBJ2-3
CSARRVGGGDTQYF
TGCAGTGCTAGACGAGTGGGAGGGGGAGATACGCAGTATTTT
>TRBV19|few|TRBD2|TRBJ2-1
CASRRGDGRGNEQFF
TGTGCCAGTCGTCGGGGGGACGGGAGGGGCAATGAGCAGTTCTTC
>TRBV18|.|TRBD2|TRBJ2-3
CASSPPGRRNTQYF
TGTGCCAGCTCACCACCCGGGAGGCGGAATACGCAGTATTTT
>TRBV5-1|.|TRBD1|TRBJ1-5
CASRPEGQGNQPQHF
TGCGCCAGTCGCCCAGAGGGACAGGGCAATCAGCCCCAGCATTTT
>TRBV2|few|.|TRBJ1-1
CASSEGRSNLEAFF
TGTGCCAGCAGTGAAGGGAGGAGCAACCTAGAAGCTTTCTTT
>TRBV7-2|many|TRBD2|TRBJ2-3
CASSLRSGRSSTDTQYF
TGTGCCAGCAGCCTTCGGAGCGGGAGAAGTTCCACAGATACGCAGTATTTT
>TRBV6-1|few|TRBD2|TRBJ2-7
CASSEVLGLPYEQYF
TGTGCCAGCAGTGAAGTGTTGGGACTACCGTACGAGCAGTACTTC
>TRBV6-6|few|.|TRBJ1-2
CASSYPTIGRDGYTF
TGTGCCAGCAGTTACCCCACGATAGGGCGGGATGGCTACACCTTC